This entry lists 20 T cell receptor beta chains sequenced from one sample in a study of cytomegalovirus exposure and HLA in healthy donors. The study ran its PCR with 60 Vbeta and 13 Jbeta primers. TCRdb keeps only in-frame clones here, not all; method: immunoSEQ multiplex PCR. Of 85,000 to 100,000 clones listed, roughly 86% are singletons. The sample consisted of PBMCs. Receptors originate from a man between 25 and 39 years old in good health and CMV-seropositive.

This chain connects TRBV7-2 to TRBJ2-1; the match to TRBD2 covers 10 bases. The CDR3 contains 17 residues. Germline CDR1 SGHTA, CDR2 FQGNSA. Unmatched junction bases numbered 7, after V lost 0 bases and J lost 5 bases. CDR3 sequence: CASSLAPSSGSDNEQFF. As DNA, the CDR3 is TGTGCCAGCAGCTTAGCCCCTTCTAGCGGGAGTGACAATGAGCAGTTCTTC.

V usage is TRBV11-1 and J usage is TRBJ2-2, with TRBD2 matching 7 bases. Trimming at V came to 4 bases and at J to 5 bases, leaving 7 bases not matched to a gene. This CDR3 region has 15 residues. Germline V gene sequence: CDR1 SGHAT, CDR2 FQDESV (reference sequence). CDR3 DNA: TGTGCCAGCAGCTCCCGGACGGGGGGAACCGGGGAGCTGTTTTTT. This translates into CASSSRTGGTGELFF. Full variable domain (remainder filled in from reference TRBV11-1 and TRBJ2-2): EAEVAQSPRYKITEKSQAVAFWCDPISGHATLYWYRQILGQGPELLVQFQDESVVDDSQLPKDRFSAERLKGVDSTLKIQPAELGDSAMYLCASSSRTGGTGELFFGEGSRLTVL.

CDR3 protein: CASSRRQGVDTQYF. The CDR3 bases are TGTGCCAGCAGCCGAAGACAGGGGGTTGATACGCAGTATTTT. The rearrangement joins TRBV14 to TRBJ2-3; 9 nucleotides agree with TRBD1. The CDR3 runs to 14 residues. The ends lost 4 bases at V and 6 bases at J; junction bases unmatched: 5. Germline CDR1 reads SGHDN; CDR2 reads FVKESK.

The genes are TRBV5-1 and TRBJ2-1; 10 bases are shared with TRBD1. The CDR3 loop spans 16 amino acids. CDR1 SGHRS and CDR2 YFSETQ come from the germline V gene. The trim removed 0 bases at V and 9 bases at J, leaving 9 bases unmatched. The DNA for the CDR3 is TGCGCCAGCAGCTTGGCCGGGACAGGGGAGGTGGGTGAGCAGTTCTTC. Translated, it gives CASSLAGTGEVGEQFF.

This chain uses TRBV7-9 with TRBJ2-1; 7 positions match TRBD2. V lost 5 bases and J lost 11; bases outside the gene matches: 9. Germline CDR1 reads SEHNR; CDR2 reads FQNEAQ (reference sequence). CDR3 length: 13 amino acids. This chain's CDR3 is CASSPTRDYQQFF. As DNA, the CDR3 is TGTGCCAGCAGCCCTACACGGGACTACCAGCAGTTCTTC.

The rearrangement joins TRBV6-6 to TRBJ2-1; 10 positions match TRBD2. J was trimmed by 8 bases and V by 4 bases; bases with no gene match: 8. The CDR3 runs to 15 residues. From germline, CDR1 is MNHNY and CDR2 SVGAGI (reference sequence). CDR3 coding DNA: TGTGCCAGCAGTTCCCCGGGACTAGCGACCGATGAGCAGTTCTTC. This encodes CASSSPGLATDEQFF.

The chain uses TRBV5-1 and TRBJ2-7, with TRBD2 matching over 11 bases. Germline values: CDR1 SGHRS, CDR2 YFSETQ. J was trimmed by 5 bases and V by 5 bases; bases with no gene match: 9. This CDR3 comprises 15 residues. CDR3 coding DNA: TGCGCCAGCAGTTACACGGGACTAGCGGCCGACGAGCAGTACTTC. This encodes CASSYTGLAADEQYF.

This chain connects TRBV5-1 to TRBJ2-7, with 7 bases identical to TRBD1. The CDR3 is 14 residues long. The J segment lost 2 bases and the V segment lost 4 bases, leaving 6 bases of the junction unmatched. From germline, CDR1 is SGHRS and CDR2 YFSETQ. In DNA form, the CDR3 reads TGCGCCAGCAGCCCACAGGGGTCGCCCTACGAGCAGTACTTC. Translating gives CASSPQGSPYEQYF.

V usage is TRBV4-2 and J usage is TRBJ1-5; no reliable D call. V gave up 1 base and J gave up 0 bases, with 10 bases separating them. CDR3 size: 16 residues. Germline assignment: CDR1 LGHNA and CDR2 YNFKEQ. CDR3 in DNA: TGTGCCAGCAGCCAAGGGGCAGATTATAGCAATCAGCCCCAGCATTTT. This sequence encodes CASSQGADYSNQPQHF.

The chain uses TRBV10-3 and TRBJ2-7; the match to TRBD1 covers 9 bases. The CDR3 extends over 15 amino acids. Germline V gene data show CDR1 as ENHRY and CDR2 as SYGVKD. V was clipped by 8 bases and J by 3 bases; unmatched bases: 11. The DNA of the CDR3 is TGTGCCATCCGACCCGGGACAGGGTTCCTCTACGAGCAGTACTTC. Encoded protein: CAIRPGTGFLYEQYF.

CDR3 in DNA: TGCGCCAGCAGCGTGAACCTAGAGCAGTACTTC. Translating it yields CASSVNLEQYF. The chain joins TRBV5-1 to TRBJ2-7; D call uncertain. CDR3 length: 11 amino acids. V shed 4 bases and J shed 7 bases, with 9 bases lying between them. Germline lookup yields CDR1 SGHRS and CDR2 YFSETQ.

This clone was counted a few times. V gene TRBV11-3 combines with J gene TRBJ2-3; 8 bases are shared with TRBD2. J was trimmed by 4 bases and V by 3 bases; bases with no gene match: 6. The CDR3 is made up of 15 amino acids. Germline V lookup: CDR1 SGHNT, CDR2 YENEEA. CDR3 in DNA: TGTGCCAGCAGCTTTGGAGCGGGAGAAGCAGATACGCAGTATTTT. Translated, it gives CASSFGAGEADTQYF.

This clone was recorded only once. This sequence joins TRBV7-9 and TRBJ2-7; D not resolved. The CDR3 is made up of 13 amino acids. From germline, CDR1 is SEHNR and CDR2 FQNEAQ (reference sequence). Deletions cut 1 base from V and 6 bases from J, with 10 bases between. CDR3 coding DNA: TGTGCCAGCAGCTTAGTAGTTGTCCCCGAGCAGTACTTC. It specifies CASSLVVVPEQYF.

The CDR3 spells CSVPGQGASHTGELFF. DNA for the CDR3: TGCAGCGTTCCCGGACAGGGGGCTTCCCACACCGGGGAGCTGTTTTTT. V and J are TRBV29-1 and TRBJ2-2, with 11 positions matching TRBD1. The ends lost 5 bases at V and 3 bases at J; junction bases unmatched: 8. CDR3 length: 16 residues. Germline values: CDR1 SQVTM, CDR2 ANQGSEA.

The chain has TRBV28 and TRBJ2-1; no reliable D call. V lost 3 bases and J 8 bases, leaving 5 bases between the germline ends. This CDR3 has 11 residues. Germline CDR1 and CDR2: MDHEN and SYDVKM. The CDR3 nucleotides read TGTGCCAGCAGTTTTTCGGATGAGCAGTTCTTC. It yields the protein CASSFSDEQFF.

This chain uses TRBV4-1 with TRBJ2-2; D is possibly TRBD2 (5 bases). Trimming stripped 3 bases from V and 6 bases from J, with 14 bases between. CDR1 is MGHRA, CDR2 YSYEKL, per germline. This CDR3 contains 15 residues. Here the CDR3 DNA reads TGCGCCAGCAGCCAGACACTAGTCCGGCCCGGGGAGCTGTTTTTT. Translated, it gives CASSQTLVRPGELFF.

V is TRBV28 and J is TRBJ2-7, with TRBD2 matching over 7 bases. The CDR3 spans 17 residues. Trimming removed 2 bases from V and 5 bases from J; junction bases left unmatched: 15. The germline V gene has CDR1 MDHEN and CDR2 SYDVKM. In DNA form, the CDR3 reads TGTGCCAGCAGTTTAGGGAGGGGCGGACTAGAGAGCAACGAGCAGTACTTC. It yields the protein CASSLGRGGLESNEQYF.

The rearrangement links TRBV28 to TRBJ1-1; TRBD1 matches 7 bases. This CDR3 region has 14 residues. Germline V CDR1 and CDR2: MDHEN, SYDVKM. V was pared by 2 bases and J by 4 bases, with 4 bases of the junction left unmatched. DNA of the CDR3: TGTGCCAGCAGTTTACTTCAGGGGGTCACTGAAGCTTTCTTT. It is translated as CASSLLQGVTEAFF.

The V call is TRBV18, the J call TRBJ1-4; tentative D call: TRBD1 (5 bases). Germline V gene sequence: CDR1 KGHSH, CDR2 LQKENI. Trimming cost V 2 bases and J 8 bases, with 12 bases left between them. This CDR3 region has 14 residues. The CDR3 protein is CASSPNTGEEKLFF. DNA of the CDR3: TGTGCCAGCTCACCAAATACAGGAGAGGAAAAACTGTTTTTT.

This clone came up once. The chain recombines TRBV27 with TRBJ2-7, with TRBD2 matching 11 bases. V lost 3 bases to trimming and J lost 6 bases; unmatched junction nucleotides: 10. This CDR3 has 16 residues. Germline V gene data show CDR1 as MNHEY and CDR2 as SMNVEV (reference sequence). CDR3 sequence: CASSLALAGGAFEQYF. CDR3 sequence (DNA): TGTGCCAGCAGTTTGGCGCTAGCGGGAGGCGCCTTCGAGCAGTACTTC.